The T cell receptor beta chain described here comes from a study of response to subunit inactivated influenza vaccine. TCRdb re-called the RT-PCR reads through MiXCR, storing one row per CDR3 protein. The sample includes under 750,000 distinct CDR3 sequences, about 11% of them seen just once. Of note for this clonotype: The antigen is undetermined.

Study observations and caveats: Seasonal influenza vaccination, on each occasion, was suggested by the authors to recruit few new T cells.

Sequences were derived from PBMCs from blood, sampled on the day of vaccination. The source of this sequence is a man aged 50-59 years who received an inactivated influenza vaccine.

CDR3 sequence (DNA): TGTGCCAGCAACCTAGCGGGGAAAGAGTATTTT. This encodes CASNLAGKEYF. This rearrangement joins TRBV27 to TRBJ2-3, with 9 bases aligning to TRBD2. This CDR3 contains 11 residues. Germline trimming cut 7 bases from V and 13 bases from J; bases unmatched to any gene: 6. Germline lookup yields CDR1 MNHEY and CDR2 SMNVEV (reference sequence).